The next 14 T cell receptor beta chains were all read from a single sample in a study of CD8+ T cells in alopecia areata. RNA was extracted and reverse transcribed into cDNA as the sequencing template. Profiled with immunoSEQ multiplex PCR; TCRdb holds only in-frame clones, not every one. The table shows some 95,000 clones, with about 40% occurring only once. Treatment given: oral pan-JAK inhibitor, 5-10 mg twice daily. The starting material was CD8+ T cells sorted from blood, obtained at week 24, from a patient treated with tofacitinib. Receptor source: a human donor with alopecia areata.

The J gene is TRBJ2-3, the V gene TRBV5-4; perhaps D is TRBD1 or TRBD2 (5 bases each). From germline, CDR1 is SGHNT and CDR2 YYREEE (reference sequence). The CDR3 is 13 residues long. The V end lost 4 bases, the J end lost 6 bases, and 12 bases lay between the germline ends. DNA for the CDR3: TGTGCCAGCAGCCAGAGGGGTACGGATACGCAGTATTTT. Its protein product is CASSQRGTDTQYF.

CDR3 nucleotides: TGTGCCAGCAGCGTAAATGAGAGGGAGCTGTTTTTT. It specifies CASSVNERELFF. The V and J genes are TRBV9 and TRBJ2-2; D call uncertain. Between the trimmed V and J ends, which lost 1 base and 9 bases, there was a span of 7 bases. The CDR3 spans 12 residues. Germline values: CDR1 SGDLS, CDR2 YYNGEE.

The CDR3 DNA is TGTGCCAGCAGCCCCCTGGGACTGGGGGACACTGAAGCTTTCTTT. This encodes CASSPLGLGDTEAFF. The chain combines TRBV5-4 with TRBJ1-1; D may be TRBD1 (5 bases). Trimming removed 4 bases at V and 3 bases at J, with 16 bases between. The CDR3 is made up of 15 amino acids. Germline V gene lookup returns CDR1 SGHNT and CDR2 YYREEE (reference sequence).

The chain links TRBV5-6 to TRBJ2-7; 8 nucleotides match TRBD2. CDR3 length: 14 residues. J gave up 1 base and V 2 bases, and 2 bases lay outside the gene matches. Looked up from germline, CDR1 is SGHDT and CDR2 is YYEEEE. The chain's CDR3 is CASSFSGKSYEQYF. CDR3 sequence (DNA): TGTGCCAGCAGCTTTAGCGGGAAATCCTACGAGCAGTACTTC.

The chain links TRBV10-2 to TRBJ1-1; D unresolved. Per germline, CDR1 WSHSY and CDR2 SAAADI. V dropped 5 bases and J dropped 1 base, with 8 bases sitting between them. The CDR3 loop spans 13 amino acids. The CDR3 bases are TGCGCCAGCAGTTGGCAGACGAACACTGAAGCTTTCTTT. It specifies CASSWQTNTEAFF.

The rearrangement joins TRBV29-1 to TRBJ2-7; perhaps TRBD2 as D (6 bases). V lost 7 bases and J lost 5, with 24 bases in between. The CDR3 covers 15 residues. Germline V gene data show CDR1 as SQVTM and CDR2 as ANQGSEA. In DNA, the CDR3 is TGCAGCGCGGGACTGAGCACAAACCAAAGGGACGAGCAGTACTTC. Protein sequence: CSAGLSTNQRDEQYF.

This clone occurred a few times. V is TRBV11-2 and J is TRBJ1-5; possibly TRBD1 for D (6 bases). V lost 5 bases to trimming and J lost 4 bases, with 12 bases between them. This CDR3 spans 14 amino acids. The germline V gene encodes CDR1 SGHAT and CDR2 FQNNGV. The CDR3: CASSGGPGNQPQHF. For the CDR3, the DNA is TGTGCCAGCAGCGGGGGGCCGGGGAATCAGCCCCAGCATTTT.

The V call is TRBV5-1, the J call TRBJ1-1; 10 bases fit TRBD1. This CDR3 has 15 residues. The J segment lost 0 bases and the V segment lost 3 bases, leaving 2 bases of the junction unmatched. The germline CDR1 and CDR2 sequences are SGHRS and YFSETQ. CDR3 in amino acids: CASSSTGGMNTEAFF. CDR3 bases: TGCGCCAGCAGCTCGACAGGGGGCATGAACACTGAAGCTTTCTTT.

This clone was seen more than once but under ten times. The rearrangement uses TRBV27 and TRBJ2-5; 7 positions match TRBD1. This CDR3 is built from 13 residues. After removal of 3 bases from V and 2 bases from J, the junction contained 0 bases not matched to a gene. The germline gives CDR1 MNHEY, CDR2 SMNVEV (reference sequence). The CDR3 bases are TGTGCCAGCAGTTTGGGACAGCAAGAGACCCAGTACTTC. It codes for CASSLGQQETQYF.

This CDR3 reads CASSSRTGLVDYEQYF. CDR3 in DNA: TGTGCCAGCAGCTCTCGGACAGGGCTAGTGGATTACGAGCAGTACTTC. The V and J genes are TRBV11-2 and TRBJ2-7; 8 bases map to TRBD1. The CDR3 spans 16 residues. Germline trimming cut 4 bases from V and 4 bases from J; bases unmatched to any gene: 12. The germline V gene has CDR1 SGHAT and CDR2 FQNNGV.

The chain joins TRBV7-3 to TRBJ2-7, with TRBD1 as a possible D gene (5 bases). The CDR3 runs to 14 residues. Looked up from germline, CDR1 is SGHTA and CDR2 is FQGTGA. V lost 5 bases and J lost 5, with 16 bases in between. Written as DNA, the CDR3 is TGTGCCAGCAGCCCTTCCCCAGGGTCCCACGAGCAGTACTTC. Amino acid sequence: CASSPSPGSHEQYF.

The rearrangement joins TRBV29-1 to TRBJ2-1; 10 bases are a match to TRBD2. The germline gives CDR1 SQVTM, CDR2 ANQGSEA. There are 14 residues in the CDR3. Trimming removed 3 bases from V and 2 bases from J; junction bases left unmatched: 1. CDR3 DNA: TGCAGCGTTGAGGGACTAGCGACCTACAATGAGCAGTTCTTC. It specifies CSVEGLATYNEQFF.

The V and J genes are TRBV29-1 and TRBJ2-5, with D perhaps matching TRBD1 (7 bases). CDR1 is SQVTM and CDR2 is ANQGSEA in the germline V gene. V was trimmed by 6 bases and J by 5 bases, leaving 19 bases between them. CDR3 length equals 14 residues. CDR3 nucleotides: TGCAGCGTCGCTCCCAGGGGGGTAGCGGAGACCCAGTACTTC. This sequence encodes CSVAPRGVAETQYF.

This clone was seen once. CDR3 residues: CASRNTVGEGSYEQYF. In nucleotides, the CDR3 is TGTGCCAGCAGGAATACGGTAGGGGAGGGAAGCTACGAGCAGTACTTC. The rearrangement uses TRBV27 and TRBJ2-7, with 7 bases identical to TRBD2. Germline trimming cut 6 bases from V and 3 bases from J; bases unmatched to any gene: 14. The CDR3 is 16 residues long. In germline, CDR1 is MNHEY, CDR2 SMNVEV (reference sequence).